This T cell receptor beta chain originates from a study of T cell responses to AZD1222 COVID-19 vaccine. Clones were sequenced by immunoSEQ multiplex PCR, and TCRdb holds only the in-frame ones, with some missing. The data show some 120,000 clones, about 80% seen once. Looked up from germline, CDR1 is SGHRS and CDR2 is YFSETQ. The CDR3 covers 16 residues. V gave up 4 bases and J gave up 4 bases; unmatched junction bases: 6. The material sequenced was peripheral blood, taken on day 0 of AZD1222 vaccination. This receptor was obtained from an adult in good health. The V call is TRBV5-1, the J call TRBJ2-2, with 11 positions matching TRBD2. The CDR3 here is CASSPISGRATGELFF. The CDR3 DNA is TGCGCCAGCAGCCCCATTAGCGGGAGGGCCACCGGGGAGCTGTTTTTT.